These 19 T cell receptor beta chains were sequenced from one sample in a study of breast tumors, draining lymph nodes, adjacent tissues. Breast cancer patients provided tissue from their axillary draining lymph nodes. TCRdb reanalysed the multiplex PCR reads using MiXCR and keeps one entry per CDR3 protein. The data contain about 140,000 distinct CDR3 sequences, about 33% of them seen just once; the ten biggest clones take up around 2.3%. The sample consisted of axillary lymph node tissue. Receptors originate from a female donor with breast cancer. Some clones in this sample may be carry-over from other donors' samples.

This clonotype has a count of ten or more. J is TRBJ1-6 and V is TRBV6-2 or TRBV6-3, with 10 bases fitting TRBD1. Trimming removed 6 bases from V and 1 base from J; junction bases left unmatched: 6. The CDR3 is made up of 17 amino acids. Germline CDR1 reads MNHEY; CDR2 reads SVGEGT. CDR3 DNA sequence: TGTGCCAGCAGATTCGGACAGGGGGGTTCCTATAATTCACCCCTCCACTTT. Its translation: CASRFGQGGSYNSPLHF.

Turning to this clonotype: An end of the junction does not agree with germline; a read error may underlie this. CDR3 amino acids: CDSSRPGGTEAFF. As DNA, the CDR3 is TGTGACAGCAGTAGGCCAGGGGGCACTGAAGCTTTCTTT. The chain has TRBV12-3 or TRBV12-4 and TRBJ1-1, with 7 bases identical to TRBD1. The CDR3 consists of 13 residues.

This clonotype was observed at least ten times. This chain connects TRBV19 to TRBJ1-4, with no clear D. V dropped 4 bases and J dropped 7 bases, with 19 bases sitting between them. The CDR3 is 16 residues long. The germline V gene encodes CDR1 LNHDA and CDR2 SQIVND (reference sequence). The CDR3 is CASSKVWATGSEKLFF. The CDR3 nucleotides are TGTGCCAGTAGTAAGGTGTGGGCAACGGGGAGTGAAAAACTGTTTTTT.

This clonotype has a count of ten or more. The chain couples TRBV3-1 to TRBJ1-4; D is ambiguous. The V gene's germline CDR1 is LGHDT and CDR2 YNNKEL (reference sequence). The CDR3 covers 15 residues. V shed 0 bases and J shed 1 base, with 6 bases lying between them. This CDR3 reads CASSQDWGTNEKLFF. Here the CDR3 DNA reads TGTGCCAGCAGCCAAGATTGGGGAACTAATGAAAAACTGTTTTTT. The complete variable domain, with remaining parts taken from reference TRBV3-1 and TRBJ1-4, reads DTAVSQTPKYLVTQMGNDKSIKCEQNLGHDTMYWYKQDSKKFLKIMFSYNNKELIINETVPNRFSPKSPDKAHLNLHINSLELGDSAVYFCASSQDWGTNEKLFFGSGTQLSVL.

As for this clonotype: Its ends do not fully match the called genes, so a read error is possible. The chain's CDR3 is CASSLAHSGVARQNAIYF. CDR3 bases: TGTGCCAGCAGCTTAGCCCACTCGGGGGTAGCCCGCCAAAACGCCATATATTTT. V is TRBV7-2 and J is TRBJ1-3, with D possibly TRBD1 on 5 matching bases. The CDR3 contains 18 residues. The germline V gene encodes CDR1 SGHTA and CDR2 FQGNSA.

This clonotype was seen repeatedly, ten times or more. The genes are TRBV29-1 and TRBJ2-5; D uncertain. The germline CDR1 and CDR2 sequences are SQVTM and ANQGSEA. This CDR3 has 11 residues. Trimming left V 2 bases short and J 4 bases short, with 5 bases between. DNA for the CDR3: TGCAGCGTTGAATATGCAGAGACCCAGTACTTC. Translating it yields CSVEYAETQYF.

In regard to this clonotype: Because the CDR3 is missing its conserved closing phenylalanine or tryptophan, this is likely a read error. This chain links TRBV25-1 with TRBJ1-5; D is uncertain. V was trimmed by 5 bases and J by 2 bases, leaving 10 bases between them. The CDR3 contains 14 residues. Germline V gene data show CDR1 as MGHDK and CDR2 as SYGVNS. CDR3 DNA: TGTGCCAGCAGTTATTTCGACGGCAATCAGCCCCAGCATCTT. It yields the protein CASSYFDGNQPQHL.

This clonotype came up a few times. A much larger clone differs from this one at a single base, so this may be a read error. The rearrangement joins TRBV7-2 to TRBJ2-1; 9 nucleotides align to TRBD2. CDR1 SGHTA and CDR2 FQGNSA come from the germline V gene. The CDR3 is 16 residues long. The CDR3 sequence: CARSSKAGGPYNEQFF. In DNA, the CDR3 is TGTGCCCGCAGCTCTAAGGCGGGGGGGCCTTACAATGAGCAGTTCTTC.

This clonotype showed up just a few times. V gene TRBV7-8 combines with J gene TRBJ1-1; D is perhaps TRBD1 (6 bases). The CDR3 spans 15 residues. Germline CDR1 SGHVS, CDR2 FQNEAQ. V was trimmed by 5 bases and J by 4 bases, leaving 17 bases between them. CDR3 sequence reads: CASSGGEGRGTEAFF. For the CDR3, the DNA is TGTGCCAGCAGCGGAGGGGAGGGCAGGGGCACTGAAGCTTTCTTT.

Concerning this clonotype: This may come from a read error, since a much larger clone is one base off. This CDR3 is CASSYGGGLVNEQYF. In nucleotides, the CDR3 is TGTGCCAGCAGTTATGGGGGGGGCTTAGTTAATGAGCAGTACTTC. The chain joins TRBV6-5 to TRBJ2-7, with TRBD2 as a possible D gene (7 bases). The CDR3 runs 15 residues. Germline CDR1 MNHEY, CDR2 SVGAGI. Trimming stripped 3 bases from V and 7 bases from J, with 19 bases between.

This clonotype was picked up many times. This chain joins TRBV29-1 and TRBJ2-7; a possible D gene is TRBD1 (6 bases). The length of the CDR3 is 13 residues. Trimming stripped 6 bases from V and 3 bases from J, with 15 bases between. Germline values: CDR1 SQVTM, CDR2 ANQGSEA. CDR3 in DNA: TGCAGCGTCCAAGGGACATTCGGCTACGAGCAGTACTTC. This codes for CSVQGTFGYEQYF.

There are many counts of this clonotype. The chain joins TRBV9 to TRBJ2-2; TRBD2 matches 9 bases. The CDR3 is made up of 17 amino acids. CDR1 is SGDLS, CDR2 YYNGEE, per germline. V was clipped by 4 bases and J by 4 bases; unmatched bases: 11. CDR3 in amino acids: CASSPRGRGGLTGELFF. As DNA, the CDR3 is TGTGCCAGCAGCCCAAGAGGGCGGGGGGGCCTCACCGGGGAGCTGTTTTTT.

This rearrangement joins TRBV2 to TRBJ1-2; 7 bases match TRBD1. Germline V CDR1 and CDR2: SNHLY, FYNNEI. This CDR3 contains 14 residues. After removal of 5 bases from V and 2 bases from J, the junction contained 5 bases not matched to a gene. This CDR3 is CASSRLQGNYGYTF. DNA for the CDR3: TGTGCCAGCAGTCGTCTACAGGGGAACTATGGCTACACCTTC. The whole variable domain, remainder taken from reference TRBV2 and TRBJ1-2, is EPEVTQTPSHQVTQMGQEVILRCVPISNHLYFYWYRQILGQKVEFLVSFYNNEISEKSEIFDDQFSVERPDGSNFTLKIRSTKLEDSAMYFCASSRLQGNYGYTFGSGTRLTVV.

This clonotype was seen repeatedly, ten times or more. This chain links TRBV6-9 with TRBJ2-7, with TRBD2 as a possible D gene (5 bases). The V end was cut by 5 bases, the J end by 1 base, with 18 bases between. The CDR3 runs 16 residues. CDR1 and CDR2 (germline): MNHGY, SVAAGI. The CDR3 spells CASSPPRGPKSYEQYV. The CDR3 DNA reads as TGTGCCAGCAGTCCCCCCCGCGGGCCCAAATCCTACGAGCAGTACGTC.

In this sample, this clonotype turned up many times. The chain couples TRBV12-3 or TRBV12-4 to TRBJ2-7; TRBD2 is a possible D gene (6 bases). V lost 2 bases, J lost 2 bases, and 13 bases lay in between. This CDR3 is 15 amino acids long. The CDR3 DNA reads TGTGCCAGCAGTTTAAGGGACTCGGGGCCCTACGAGCAGTACTTC. It specifies CASSLRDSGPYEQYF.

This clonotype was counted a few times. This may be a read error: a much more frequent sequence differs by one nucleotide. The CDR3 region has the DNA TGTGCCAGCAGCGCATCCGGGCTCGCGCTGGAGACCCAGCACTTC. This translates into CASSASGLALETQHF. The chain carries TRBV7-9 and TRBJ2-5; D not certain. Germline loops: CDR1 SEHNR, CDR2 FQNEAQ (reference sequence). The CDR3 totals 15 residues.

The sample holds many counts of this clonotype. Here the CDR3 reads CATSDAGQGKAGELFF. DNA for the CDR3: TGTGCCACCAGTGACGCGGGACAGGGCAAGGCCGGGGAGCTGTTTTTT. V is TRBV24-1 and J is TRBJ2-2; 9 nucleotides agree with TRBD1. The germline V gene has CDR1 KGHDR and CDR2 SFDVKD. V lost 4 bases and J lost 6; bases outside the gene matches: 8. The CDR3 covers 16 residues.

This clonotype was observed at least ten times. The rearrangement uses TRBV4-2 and TRBJ1-6; 10 positions agree with TRBD1. This CDR3 contains 16 residues. Germline assignment: CDR1 LGHNA and CDR2 YNFKEQ. V shed 3 bases, J shed 7 bases, and the junction held 6 bases outside the gene matches. This chain's CDR3 is CASSQGRDRGNSPLHF. CDR3 sequence (DNA): TGTGCCAGCAGCCAGGGAAGGGACAGGGGCAATTCACCCCTCCACTTT.

V is TRBV2 and J is TRBJ2-1; D unclear. Trimming shortened V by 6 bases and J by 8 bases, and 11 bases separated the two germline ends. This CDR3 is built from 12 residues. Germline V gene sequence: CDR1 SNHLY, CDR2 FYNNEI. The CDR3 coding sequence is TGTGCCAGCAGGTGGGTTGGGGATGAGCAGTTCTTC. It codes for CASRWVGDEQFF.